This T cell receptor (beta chain) was observed in a study of circulating CD8 cells and anti-PD-1 response in melanoma. At the level of the study: About 55% of the 13 melanoma patients received first-line anti-PD-1 therapy.

Overall study findings and caveats: Experiments were generally run without replicates. Previously treated and treatment-naive patients were pooled together. Diversity ranked highest in DNEG and lowest in TIGIT subsets.

Germline V gives CDR1 MNHEY, CDR2 SMNVEV (reference sequence). The CDR3 runs to 16 residues. V lost 5 bases and J lost 8; bases outside the gene matches: 15. Sorting of live CD3+CD8+TCRalphabeta+ cells by PD-1 and/or TIGIT gave four subsets. Each library started from approximately 14 ng of total RNA using the QIAseq Immune Repertoire TCR panel. TCRdb re-derived calls from the reads in MiXCR, one entry per CDR3 protein. The sample contains some 500 distinct CDR3 sequences, over 6.5% of which appear only once. This clonotype is categorized as large (0.1 to 1%). Its antigen is unidentified. The V call is TRBV27, the J call TRBJ2-1; 7 nucleotides agree with TRBD1. The material was CD8+ T cells from PBMCs, obtained at baseline or after one month of anti-PD-1 therapy (not recorded which). The sequence was obtained from a human donor with melanoma. CDR3 region: CASSHHTRGPFDEQFF. CDR3 DNA sequence: TGTGCCAGCAGTCACCATACGAGGGGGCCTTTCGATGAGCAGTTCTTC.